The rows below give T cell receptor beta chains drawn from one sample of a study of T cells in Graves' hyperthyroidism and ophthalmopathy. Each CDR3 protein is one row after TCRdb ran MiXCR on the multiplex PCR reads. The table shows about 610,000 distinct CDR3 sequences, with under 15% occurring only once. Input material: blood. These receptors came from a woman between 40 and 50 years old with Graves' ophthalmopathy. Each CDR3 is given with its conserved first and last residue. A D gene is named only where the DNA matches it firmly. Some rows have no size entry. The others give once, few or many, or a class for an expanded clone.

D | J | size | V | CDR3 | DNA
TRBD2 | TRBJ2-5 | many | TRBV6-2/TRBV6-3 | CASSYWREETQYF | TGTGCCAGCAGTTACTGGCGGGAGGAGACCCAGTACTTC
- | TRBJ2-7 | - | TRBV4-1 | CASSQAPGPRLEQYF | TGCGCCAGCAGCCAAGCCCCCGGGCCCCGGCTCGAGCAGTACTTC
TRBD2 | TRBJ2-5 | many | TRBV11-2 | CASSTRLASETQYF | TGTGCCAGCAGCACCCGACTAGCCAGTGAGACCCAGTACTTC
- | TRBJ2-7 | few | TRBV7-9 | CASSRSHSYEQYF | TGTGCCAGCAGCCGGTCGCACTCCTACGAGCAGTACTTC
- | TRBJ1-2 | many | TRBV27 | CASSSRGIDYGYTF | TGTGCCAGCAGTTCCAGGGGAATTGACTATGGCTACACCTTC
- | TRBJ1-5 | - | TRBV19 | CASSISLHQPQHF | TGTGCCAGTAGTATTTCTTTGCATCAGCCCCAGCATTTT
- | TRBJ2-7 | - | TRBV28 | CTSSLAGTSSYEQYF | TGTACCAGCAGTTTAGCCGGGACCTCATCCTACGAGCAGTACTTC
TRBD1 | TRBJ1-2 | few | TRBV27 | CAGRVSGTGGAVYGYTF | TGTGCCGGCAGGGTTTCCGGGACAGGGGGCGCGGTCTATGGCTACACCTTC
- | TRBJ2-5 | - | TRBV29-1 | CSVLRTETQYF | TGCAGCGTTCTTCGAACAGAGACCCAGTACTTC
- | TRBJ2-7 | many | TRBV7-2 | CASSLTTGLFYEQYF | TGTGCCAGCAGCCTAACGACAGGTCTATTCTACGAGCAGTACTTC
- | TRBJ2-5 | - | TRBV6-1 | CASNQDTGSDETQYF | TGTGCCAGCAACCAAGATACAGGGTCGGACGAGACCCAGTACTTC